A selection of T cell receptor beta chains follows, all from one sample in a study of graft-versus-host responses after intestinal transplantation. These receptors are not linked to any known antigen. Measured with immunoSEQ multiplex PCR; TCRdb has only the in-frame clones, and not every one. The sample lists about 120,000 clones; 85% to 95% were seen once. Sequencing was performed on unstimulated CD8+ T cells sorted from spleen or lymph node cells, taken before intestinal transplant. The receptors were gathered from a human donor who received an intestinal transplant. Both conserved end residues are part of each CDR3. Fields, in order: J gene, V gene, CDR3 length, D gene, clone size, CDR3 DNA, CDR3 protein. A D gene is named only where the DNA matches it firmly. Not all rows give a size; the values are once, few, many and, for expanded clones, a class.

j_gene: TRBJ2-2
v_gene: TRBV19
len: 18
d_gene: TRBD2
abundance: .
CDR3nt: TGTGCCAGTAGTATAGAGGTGGAGCGGGAGGTAAACACCGGGGAGCTGTTTTTT
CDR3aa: CASSIEVEREVNTGELFF

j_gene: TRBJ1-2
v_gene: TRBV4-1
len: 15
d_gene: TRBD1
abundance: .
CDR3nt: TGCGCCAGCAGCCATCCGGGACAGGGTATCTATGGCTACACCTTC
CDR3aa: CASSHPGQGIYGYTF

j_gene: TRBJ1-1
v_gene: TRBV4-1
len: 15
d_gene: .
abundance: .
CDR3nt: TGCGCCAGCAGCCTAGGCCGGGGTTTGAACACTGAAGCTTTCTTT
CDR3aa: CASSLGRGLNTEAFF

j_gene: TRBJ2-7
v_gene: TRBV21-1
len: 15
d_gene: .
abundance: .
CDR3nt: TGTGCCAGCAGTGACCGGACCCCACTTACCTACGAGCAGTACTTC
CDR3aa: CASSDRTPLTYEQYF

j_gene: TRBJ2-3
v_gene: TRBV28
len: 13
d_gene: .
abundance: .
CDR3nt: TGTGCCAGCAGTTTAGTACTCCAAGATACGCAGTATTTT
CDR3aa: CASSLVLQDTQYF

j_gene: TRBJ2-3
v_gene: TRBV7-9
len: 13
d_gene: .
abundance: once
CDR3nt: TGTGCCAGCAGCTCACGGGAACAAGGAACGCAGTATTTT
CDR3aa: CASSSREQGTQYF

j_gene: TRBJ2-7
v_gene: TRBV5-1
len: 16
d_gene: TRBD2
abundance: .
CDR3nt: TGCGCCAGCAGCTGGCCCCCTAGCGGGGGGACCTACGAGCAGTACTTC
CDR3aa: CASSWPPSGGTYEQYF

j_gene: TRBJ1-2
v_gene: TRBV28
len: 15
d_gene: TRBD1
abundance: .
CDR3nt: TGTGCCAGCAGCCCCGAGACAGGGGGCTCTCCCGGCTACACCTTC
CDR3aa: CASSPETGGSPGYTF

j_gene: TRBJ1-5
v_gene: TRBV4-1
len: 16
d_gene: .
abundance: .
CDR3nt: TGCGCCAGCAGCCAAGATGACATCCGAAGCAATCAGCCCCAGCATTTT
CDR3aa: CASSQDDIRSNQPQHF

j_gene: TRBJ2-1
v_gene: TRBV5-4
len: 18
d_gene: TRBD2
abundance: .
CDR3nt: TGTGCCAGCAGCTTGGCCTCACTAGCGGGAGGCTCCTACAATGAGCAGTTCTTC
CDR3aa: CASSLASLAGGSYNEQFF

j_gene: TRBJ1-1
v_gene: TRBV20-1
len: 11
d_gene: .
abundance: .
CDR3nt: TGCAGTGCTAGTCCGTACACTGAAGCTTTCTTT
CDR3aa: CSASPYTEAFF

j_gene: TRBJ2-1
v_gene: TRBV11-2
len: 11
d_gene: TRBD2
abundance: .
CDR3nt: TGTGCCAGCAGCCTAGCGGGAGAAGGATTCTTC
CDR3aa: CASSLAGEGFF

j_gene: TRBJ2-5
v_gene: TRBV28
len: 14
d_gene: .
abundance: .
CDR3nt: TGTGCCAGCAGTCCTCAGGGAATCCAAGAGACCCAGTACTTC
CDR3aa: CASSPQGIQETQYF

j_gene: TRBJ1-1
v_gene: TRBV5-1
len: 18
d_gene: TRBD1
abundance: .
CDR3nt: TGCGCCAGCAGCTTCATTTTGCCAGGGGGCGTGTGGAACACTGAAGCTTTCTTT
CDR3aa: CASSFILPGGVWNTEAFF

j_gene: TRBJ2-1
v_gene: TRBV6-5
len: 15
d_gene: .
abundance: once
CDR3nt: TGTGCCAGCAGTTACTCACTTAGAGGGGGGAATGAGCAGTTCTTC
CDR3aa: CASSYSLRGGNEQFF

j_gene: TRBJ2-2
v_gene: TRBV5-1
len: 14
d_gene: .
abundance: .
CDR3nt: TGCGCCAGCAGCCCCCATAAAAACACCGGGGAGCTGTTTTTT
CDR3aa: CASSPHKNTGELFF

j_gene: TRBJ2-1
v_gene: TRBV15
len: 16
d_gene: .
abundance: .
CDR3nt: TGTGCCACCAGCAGAAACCCGGGACTGCCTTGGAATGAGCAGTTCTTC
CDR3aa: CATSRNPGLPWNEQFF

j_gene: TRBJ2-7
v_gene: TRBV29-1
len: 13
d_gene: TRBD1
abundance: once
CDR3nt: TGCAGCGCCCAGGGACAGGGGGCCTACGAGCAGTACTTC
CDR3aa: CSAQGQGAYEQYF

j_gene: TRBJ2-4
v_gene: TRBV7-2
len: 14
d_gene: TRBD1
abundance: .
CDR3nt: TGTGCCAGCAGCTTGGGGACAGGGTGGGACATTCAGTACTTC
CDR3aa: CASSLGTGWDIQYF

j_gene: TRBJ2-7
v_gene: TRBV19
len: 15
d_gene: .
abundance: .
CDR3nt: TGTGCCAGTAGTATTTCGGCAGGGATCCCCTACGAGCAGTACTTC
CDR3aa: CASSISAGIPYEQYF

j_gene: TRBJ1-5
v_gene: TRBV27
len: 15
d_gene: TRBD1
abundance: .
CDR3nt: TGTGCCAGCAGTCCCTACAGGGGTGGCGATCAGCCCCAGCATTTT
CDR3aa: CASSPYRGGDQPQHF

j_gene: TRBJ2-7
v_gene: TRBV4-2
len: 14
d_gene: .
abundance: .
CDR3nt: TGTGCCAGCAGCCATTCGGACCAACCCTACGAGCAGTACTTC
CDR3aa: CASSHSDQPYEQYF

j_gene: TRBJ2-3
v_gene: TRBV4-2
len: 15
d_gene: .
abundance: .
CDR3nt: TGTGCCAGCAGCCAAGTGCAGGGTAAGACAGATACGCAGTATTTT
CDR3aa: CASSQVQGKTDTQYF

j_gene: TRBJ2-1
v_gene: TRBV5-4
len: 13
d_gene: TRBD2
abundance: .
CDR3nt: TGTGCCAGCAGCTCGGGACTAGGCGGCGAGCGGTTCTTC
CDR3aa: CASSSGLGGERFF

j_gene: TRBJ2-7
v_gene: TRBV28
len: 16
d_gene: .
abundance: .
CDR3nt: TGTGCCAGCAGTTTAAGGGCAGGGTCGACCCCCTACGAGCAGTACTTC
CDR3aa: CASSLRAGSTPYEQYF

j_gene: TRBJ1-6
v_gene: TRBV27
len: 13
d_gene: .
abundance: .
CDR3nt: TGTGCCAGCAGTTTGGGAGGGAACTCACCCCTCCACTTT
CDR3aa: CASSLGGNSPLHF

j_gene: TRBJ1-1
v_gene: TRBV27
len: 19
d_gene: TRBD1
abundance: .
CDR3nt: TGTGCCAGCATCGAACCAACCCCCGGGACAGGGGCCTATAGGACTGAAGCTTTCTTT
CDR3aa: CASIEPTPGTGAYRTEAFF

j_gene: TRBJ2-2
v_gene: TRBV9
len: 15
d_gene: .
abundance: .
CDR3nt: TGTGCCAGCCTCCCGGGACACAAAAACACCGGGGAGCTGTTTTTT
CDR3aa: CASLPGHKNTGELFF

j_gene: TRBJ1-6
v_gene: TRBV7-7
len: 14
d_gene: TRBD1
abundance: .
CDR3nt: TGTGCTAGCAGCTTAGGACAGGAGGATTCACCCCTCCACTTT
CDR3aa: CASSLGQEDSPLHF

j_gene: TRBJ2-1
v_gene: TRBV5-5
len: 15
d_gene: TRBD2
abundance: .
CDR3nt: TGTGCCAGCAGCGTAGCGGGAAATCGGTACAATGAGCAGTTCTTC
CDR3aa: CASSVAGNRYNEQFF

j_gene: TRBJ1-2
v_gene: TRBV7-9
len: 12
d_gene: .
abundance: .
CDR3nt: TGTGCCAGCAGCTTAAGTGGCGAAGGCTACACCTTC
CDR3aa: CASSLSGEGYTF

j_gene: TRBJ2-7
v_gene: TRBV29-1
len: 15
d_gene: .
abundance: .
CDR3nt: TGCAGCGTTGAAGATTCCGCAGGCCGACCCTACGAGCAGTACTTC
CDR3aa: CSVEDSAGRPYEQYF

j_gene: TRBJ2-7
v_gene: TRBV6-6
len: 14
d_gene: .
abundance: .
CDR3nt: TGTGCCAGCAGCCCCCACGGGCGTGCCGACGAGCAGTACTTC
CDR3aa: CASSPHGRADEQYF

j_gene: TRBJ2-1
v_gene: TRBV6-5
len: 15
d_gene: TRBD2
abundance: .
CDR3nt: TGTGCCAGCAGTCAGACTAGCGGGATTTACAATGAGCAGTTCTTC
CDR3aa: CASSQTSGIYNEQFF

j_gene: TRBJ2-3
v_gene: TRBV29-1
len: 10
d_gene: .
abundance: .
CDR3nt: TGCAGCGGCTGCACAGATACGCAGTATTTT
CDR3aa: CSGCTDTQYF